Included here is one TCR beta chain sequence, with context. The antigen it recognizes is unknown. Base qualities were left out, and no much larger clone turns up one base away. Each collaborating institution followed its own protocols to collect whole blood in K2EDTA tubes. For TCRbeta analysis, collaborator samples were shipped as frozen whole blood, as isolated PBMCs, or as DNA extracted from either sample type. The source of the sample is a study of blood T cell repertoires in COVID-19 (TCRdb year 2020). Context from the whole study: Samples covering the acute and convalescent phases of COVID-19 were provided by collaborators in the United States, Italy and Spain. Nearly every sample came with metadata listing a de-identified subject ID, COVID-19 status, age in years and sex. The repertoires were made available in a free public database intended to serve as a resource for research on the immune response to SARS-CoV-2. Subjects who had been exposed to COVID-19, were actively infected with it, or had recovered from it provided the deeply sampled blood TCRbeta repertoires that made up the dataset. Samples came from the ongoing ImmuneRACE study (first 160 participants) plus 1,254 subjects from 6 global collaborators. HLA class I and class II types, where available, came from metadata supplied by the sample provider rather than from assay-based typing. The prospective study material was composed of cDNA or gDNA derived from T cells, B-cell-depleted T cells, or PBMCs. Study-wide conclusions, independent of this receptor: Clinical and demographic metadata were provided uncurated, with the amount varying by source and participant.

TCRbeta CDR3 regions were amplified from genomic DNA by means of the immunoSEQ Assay, a bias-controlled multiplex PCR. In the paper's pipeline: The number of nucleated cells in each sample was estimated by amplification of reference gene primers within the assay. To quantify the absolute abundance of each unique TCRbeta CDR3 rearrangement, sequence reads were collapsed and filtered. For each sample, productive Simpson clonality was calculated as the square root of Simpson's diversity index over productive rearrangements. TCRdb retrieved this table from immuneACCESS and kept in-frame rearrangements only. Not all clones are present; in checked studies, unresolved V genes account for under half, and no reason is known for the remainder. The V and J calls and clone size are taken from that table; D and trimming were inferred from the DNA. The sample has tens of thousands of clones on record, 80% to 85% of them singletons. Over 10% of the sample goes to the ten largest clones.

Relative to germline, V is 4 bases shorter and J is 5 bases shorter, with 16 bases between their ends. CDR1 SGHNT and CDR2 YYREEE are derived from the germline V gene (reference sequence). Reading from cysteine to phenylalanine, the CDR3 counts 14 amino acids. The only DNA kept is the CDR3, 42 bases in frame from the first base. The specimen was peripheral blood. In this chain, TRBV5-4 is recombined with TRBJ2-7; no D segment can be confidently identified. This TCR was recovered from a woman over 75 with acute or convalescent COVID-19. DNA sequence: TGTGCCAGCAGCCTGCCGGCTAGAGGCCACGAGCAGTACTTC. The encoded protein is CASSLPARGHEQYF.